The 3 T cell receptor beta chains below were found in one sample sequenced in a study of CD8+CD57+ T cells in acquired aplastic anemia (dated by TCRdb to between 2017 and 2018). Sequencer: Illumina HiSeq 2000. TCR beta VDJ combination and CDR3 sequence profiling used genomic DNA as the template. TCRdb reprocessed the public reads (quality trimming at Q25 with fastp, clone calling with MiXCR) and kept in-frame beta chains. Every distinct CDR3 protein forms one entry, paired with its most common genes and DNA. Present in this sample are 150,000 to 200,000 distinct CDR3 sequences, about 64% of which were seen just once. In total, the top ten clones hold about 45% of the sample. The sequencing sample was made of sorted CD4+, CD8+, or CD8+CD57+ T cells (not recorded which) from PBMCs. Every receptor here comes from a human donor with severe aplastic anemia or a healthy control (not recorded which).

The chain has TRBV12-3 or TRBV12-4 and TRBJ1-3, with D maybe TRBD1 (5 bases). CDR3 length: 14 amino acids. The V end lost 8 bases, the J end lost 3 bases, and 14 bases lay between the germline ends. The CDR3 region is CASSRRDGGNTIYF. The CDR3 nucleotides read TGTGCCAGCTCCCGAAGGGACGGTGGAAACACCATATATTTT.

There are a few counts of this clonotype. The chain couples TRBV18 to TRBJ1-5, with a weak D call TRBD1 (6 bases). The CDR3 sequence is 14 residues long. V was clipped by 8 bases and J by 8 bases, with 19 bases between them. The V gene's germline CDR1 is KGHSH and CDR2 LQKENI. The CDR3 reads CASTLAGAGEPQHF. The CDR3 region has the DNA TGTGCCAGCACACTGGCGGGGGCCGGGGAGCCCCAGCATTTT.

This clonotype occurred many times. The chain is built from TRBV5-1 and TRBJ2-5, with 13 bases identical to TRBD2. The CDR3 runs 19 residues. V trimming: 0 bases; J trimming: 2 bases; junction bases outside the gene matches: 10. Germline assignment: CDR1 SGHRS and CDR2 YFSETQ. CDR3 protein: CASSLERLAGGQYQETQYF. The CDR3, as DNA: TGCGCCAGCAGCTTGGAAAGACTAGCGGGGGGACAATATCAAGAGACCCAGTACTTC.